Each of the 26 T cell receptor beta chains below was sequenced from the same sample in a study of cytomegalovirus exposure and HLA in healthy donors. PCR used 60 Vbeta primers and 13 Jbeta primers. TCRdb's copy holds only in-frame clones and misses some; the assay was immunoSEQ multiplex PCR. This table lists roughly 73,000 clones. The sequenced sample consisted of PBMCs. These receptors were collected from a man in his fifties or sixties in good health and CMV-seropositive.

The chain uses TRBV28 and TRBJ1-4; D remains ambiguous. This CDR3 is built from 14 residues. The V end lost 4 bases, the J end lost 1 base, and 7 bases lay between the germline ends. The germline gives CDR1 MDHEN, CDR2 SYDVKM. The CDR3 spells CASSSAGTNEKLFF. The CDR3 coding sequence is TGTGCCAGCAGTTCGGCGGGAACTAATGAAAAACTGTTTTTT. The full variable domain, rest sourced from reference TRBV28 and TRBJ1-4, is DVKVTQSSRYLVKRTGEKVFLECVQDMDHENMFWYRQDPGLGLRLIYFSYDVKMKEKGDIPEGYSVSREKKERFSLILESASTNQTSMYLCASSSAGTNEKLFFGSGTQLSVL.

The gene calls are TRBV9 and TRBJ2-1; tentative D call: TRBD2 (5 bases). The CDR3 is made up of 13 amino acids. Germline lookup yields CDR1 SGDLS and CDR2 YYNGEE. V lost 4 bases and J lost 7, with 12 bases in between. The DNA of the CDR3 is TGTGCCAGCAGCCCCCCGGGGTTTAATGAGCAGTTCTTC. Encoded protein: CASSPPGFNEQFF.

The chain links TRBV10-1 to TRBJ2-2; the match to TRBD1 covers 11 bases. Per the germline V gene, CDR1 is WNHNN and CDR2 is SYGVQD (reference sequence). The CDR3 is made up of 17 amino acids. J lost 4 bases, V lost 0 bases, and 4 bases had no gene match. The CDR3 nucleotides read TGCGCCAGCAGTGAGTCCGGGACAGGGGGGGCCACCGGGGAGCTGTTTTTT. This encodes CASSESGTGGATGELFF.

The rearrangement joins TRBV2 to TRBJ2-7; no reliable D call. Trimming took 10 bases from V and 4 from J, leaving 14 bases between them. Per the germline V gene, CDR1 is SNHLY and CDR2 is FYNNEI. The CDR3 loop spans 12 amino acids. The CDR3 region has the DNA TGTGCCACTAGAGAAGGCAAGTACGAGCAGTACTTC. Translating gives CATREGKYEQYF.

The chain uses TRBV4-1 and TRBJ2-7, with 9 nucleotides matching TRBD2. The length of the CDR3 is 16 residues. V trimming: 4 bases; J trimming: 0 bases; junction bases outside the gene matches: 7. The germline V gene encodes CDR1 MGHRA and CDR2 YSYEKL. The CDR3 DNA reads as TGCGCCAGCAGCCTTAGACTAGCGGAGTTCTCCTACGAGCAGTACTTC. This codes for CASSLRLAEFSYEQYF.

This CDR3 is CASSPTLPGVGSTDTQYF. CDR3 nucleotide sequence: TGTGCCAGCAGTCCAACCCTCCCAGGGGTGGGGAGCACAGATACGCAGTATTTT. This chain links TRBV7-6 with TRBJ2-3, with D perhaps TRBD1 (6 bases). Looked up from germline, CDR1 is SGHVS and CDR2 is FNYEAQ. Trimming took off 6 bases at V and 0 bases at J, with 22 bases between the two ends. The CDR3 consists of 18 residues.

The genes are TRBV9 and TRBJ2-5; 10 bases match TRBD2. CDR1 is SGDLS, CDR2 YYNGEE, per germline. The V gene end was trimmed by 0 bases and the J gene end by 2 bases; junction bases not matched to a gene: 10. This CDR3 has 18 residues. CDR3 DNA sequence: TGTGCCAGCAGCGTAGTGGCCAGCGGGGGGGCACTTCAAGAGACCCAGTACTTC. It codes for CASSVVASGGALQETQYF.

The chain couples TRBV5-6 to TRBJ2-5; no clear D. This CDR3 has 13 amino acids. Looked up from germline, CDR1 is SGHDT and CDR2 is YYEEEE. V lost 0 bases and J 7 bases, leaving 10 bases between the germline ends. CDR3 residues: CASSLGPSGTQYF. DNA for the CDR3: TGTGCCAGCAGCTTGGGACCCTCGGGGACCCAGTACTTC.

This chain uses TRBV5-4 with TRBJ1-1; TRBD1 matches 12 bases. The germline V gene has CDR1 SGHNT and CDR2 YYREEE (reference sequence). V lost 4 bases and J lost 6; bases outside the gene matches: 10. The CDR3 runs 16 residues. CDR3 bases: TGTGCCAGCAGCCCCCCGGGACAGGGGGCAGGGGCTGAAGCTTTCTTT. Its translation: CASSPPGQGAGAEAFF.

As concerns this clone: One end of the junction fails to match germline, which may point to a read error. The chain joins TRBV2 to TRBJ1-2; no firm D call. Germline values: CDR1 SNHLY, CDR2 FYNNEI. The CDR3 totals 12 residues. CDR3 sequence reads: CTSKPEHPLYTF. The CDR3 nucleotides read TGTACCAGCAAGCCCGAGCATCCCCTCTACACCTTC.

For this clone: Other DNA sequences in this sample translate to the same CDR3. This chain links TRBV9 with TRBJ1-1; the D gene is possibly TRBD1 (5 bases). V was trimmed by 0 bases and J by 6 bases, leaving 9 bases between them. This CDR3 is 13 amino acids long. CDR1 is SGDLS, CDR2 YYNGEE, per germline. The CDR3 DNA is TGTGCCAGCAGCGTAGGCGGGGGGTCTGAAGCTTTCTTT. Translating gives CASSVGGGSEAFF.

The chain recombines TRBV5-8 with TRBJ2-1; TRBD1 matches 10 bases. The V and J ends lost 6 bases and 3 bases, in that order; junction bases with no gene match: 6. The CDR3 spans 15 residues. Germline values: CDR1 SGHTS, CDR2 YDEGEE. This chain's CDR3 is CASTRQGASYNEQFF. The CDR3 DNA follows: TGTGCCAGCACCCGACAGGGGGCAAGCTACAATGAGCAGTTCTTC.

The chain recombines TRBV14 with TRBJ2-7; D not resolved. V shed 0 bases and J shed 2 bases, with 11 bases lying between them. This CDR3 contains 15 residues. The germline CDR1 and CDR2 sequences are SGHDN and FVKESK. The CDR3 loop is CASSQDEALPYEQYF. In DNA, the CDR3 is TGTGCCAGCAGCCAAGACGAGGCCCTCCCCTACGAGCAGTACTTC.

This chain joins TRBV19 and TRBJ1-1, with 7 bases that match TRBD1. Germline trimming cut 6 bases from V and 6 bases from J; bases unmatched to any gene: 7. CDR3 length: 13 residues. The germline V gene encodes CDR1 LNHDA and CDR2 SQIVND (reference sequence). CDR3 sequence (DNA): TGTGCCAGTAGACCCAGGGGGTATCCTGAAGCTTTCTTT. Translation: CASRPRGYPEAFF.

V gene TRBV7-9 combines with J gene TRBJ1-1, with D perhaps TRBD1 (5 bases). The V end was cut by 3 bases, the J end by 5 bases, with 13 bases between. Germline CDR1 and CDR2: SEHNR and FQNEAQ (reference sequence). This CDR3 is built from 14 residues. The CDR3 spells CASSFPGGATEAFF. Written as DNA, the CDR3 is TGTGCCAGCAGCTTTCCTGGAGGGGCTACTGAAGCTTTCTTT.

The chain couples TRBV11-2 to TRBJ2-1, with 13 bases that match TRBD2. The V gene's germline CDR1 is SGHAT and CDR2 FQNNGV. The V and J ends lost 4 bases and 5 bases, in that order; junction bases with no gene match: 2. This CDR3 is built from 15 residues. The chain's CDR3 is CASSSTSGRDNEQFF. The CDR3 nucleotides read TGTGCCAGCAGCTCCACTAGCGGGAGGGACAATGAGCAGTTCTTC.

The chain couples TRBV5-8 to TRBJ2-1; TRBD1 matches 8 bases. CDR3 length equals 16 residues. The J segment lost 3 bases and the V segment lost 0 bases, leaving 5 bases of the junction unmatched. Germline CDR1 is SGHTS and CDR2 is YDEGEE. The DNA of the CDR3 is TGTGCCAGCAGCTTGGTCAGGGGGCGAAACTACAATGAGCAGTTCTTC. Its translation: CASSLVRGRNYNEQFF. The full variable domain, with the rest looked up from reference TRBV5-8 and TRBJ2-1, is EAGVTQSPTHLIKTRGQQATLRCSPISGHTSVYWYQQALGLGLQFLLWYDEGEERNRGNFPPRFSGRQFPNYSSELNVNALELEDSALYLCASSLVRGRNYNEQFFGPGTRLTVL.

The CDR3 reads CASSLADAGGDEQFF. The CDR3 nucleotides read TGTGCCAGCAGCTTGGCCGATGCGGGGGGCGATGAGCAGTTCTTC. The chain recombines TRBV5-4 with TRBJ2-1, with 8 nucleotides matching TRBD2. V shed 0 bases, J shed 8 bases, and the junction held 7 bases outside the gene matches. Germline V gene data show CDR1 as SGHNT and CDR2 as YYREEE (reference sequence). The CDR3 extends over 15 amino acids.

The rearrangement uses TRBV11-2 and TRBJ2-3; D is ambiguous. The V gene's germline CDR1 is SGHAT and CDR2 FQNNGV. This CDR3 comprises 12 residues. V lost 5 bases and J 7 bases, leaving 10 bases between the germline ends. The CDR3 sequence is CASSPLANTQYF. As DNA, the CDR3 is TGTGCCAGCAGCCCCCTTGCTAATACGCAGTATTTT. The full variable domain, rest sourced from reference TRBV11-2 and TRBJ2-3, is EAGVAQSPRYKIIEKRQSVAFWCNPISGHATLYWYQQILGQGPKLLIQFQNNGVVDDSQLPKDRFSAERLKGVDSTLKIQPAKLEDSAVYLCASSPLANTQYFGPGTRLTVL.

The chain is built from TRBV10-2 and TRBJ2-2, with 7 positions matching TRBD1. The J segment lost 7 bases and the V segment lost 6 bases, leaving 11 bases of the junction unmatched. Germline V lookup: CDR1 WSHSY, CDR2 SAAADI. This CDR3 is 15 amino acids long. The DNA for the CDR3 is TGCGCCAGCAGCGCAACAGGGGTACAAAACGGGGAGCTGTTTTTT. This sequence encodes CASSATGVQNGELFF.

The CDR3 reads CASSHYRDSEQYF. In DNA form, the CDR3 reads TGTGCCAGCAGTCACTACCGGGACAGCGAGCAGTACTTC. The chain carries TRBV27 and TRBJ2-7, with 7 bases that match TRBD1. This CDR3 spans 13 amino acids. Germline CDR1 MNHEY, CDR2 SMNVEV (reference sequence). V gave up 5 bases and J gave up 6 bases; unmatched junction bases: 7.

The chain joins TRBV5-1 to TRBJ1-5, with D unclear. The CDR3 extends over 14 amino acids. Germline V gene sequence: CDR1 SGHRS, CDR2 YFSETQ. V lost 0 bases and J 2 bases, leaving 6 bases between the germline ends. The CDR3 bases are TGCGCCAGCAGCTTGGACAGAGGCAATCAGCCCCAGCATTTT. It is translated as CASSLDRGNQPQHF.

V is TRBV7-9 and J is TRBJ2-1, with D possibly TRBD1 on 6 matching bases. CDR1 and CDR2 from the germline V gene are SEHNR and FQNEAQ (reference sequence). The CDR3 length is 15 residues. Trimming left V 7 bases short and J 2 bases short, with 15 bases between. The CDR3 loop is CASTVSRGTYNEQFF. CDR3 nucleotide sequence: TGTGCCAGCACCGTTAGCAGGGGCACCTACAATGAGCAGTTCTTC.

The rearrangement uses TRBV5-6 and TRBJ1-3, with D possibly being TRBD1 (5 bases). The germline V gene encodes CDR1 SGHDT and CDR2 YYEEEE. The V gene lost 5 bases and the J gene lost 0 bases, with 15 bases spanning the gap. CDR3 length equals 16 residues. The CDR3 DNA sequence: TGTGCCAGCAGTCGTCTGGCGGACATCTCTGGAAACACCATATATTTT. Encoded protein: CASSRLADISGNTIYF.

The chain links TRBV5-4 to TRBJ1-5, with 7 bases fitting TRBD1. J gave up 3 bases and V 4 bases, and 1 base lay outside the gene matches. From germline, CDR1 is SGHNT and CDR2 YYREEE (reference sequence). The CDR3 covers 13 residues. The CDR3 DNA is TGTGCCAGCAGCGGGACAGACAATCAGCCCCAGCATTTT. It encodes CASSGTDNQPQHF. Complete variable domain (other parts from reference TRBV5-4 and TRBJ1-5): ETGVTQSPTHLIKTRGQQVTLRCSSQSGHNTVSWYQQALGQGPQFIFQYYREEENGRGNFPPRFSGLQFPNYSSELNVNALELDDSALYLCASSGTDNQPQHFGDGTRLSIL.

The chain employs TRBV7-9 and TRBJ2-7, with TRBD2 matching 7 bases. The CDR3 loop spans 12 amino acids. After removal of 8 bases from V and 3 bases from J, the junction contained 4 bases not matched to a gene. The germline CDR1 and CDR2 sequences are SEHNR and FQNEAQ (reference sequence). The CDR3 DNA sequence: TGTGCCAGCGGCCCGGGGGGCTACGAGCAGTACTTC. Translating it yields CASGPGGYEQYF.